What follows are 17 T cell receptor beta chains derived from one specimen sequenced in a study. TCRdb redid the calling of the 5' RACE reads with MiXCR, one entry per CDR3 protein. The data show about 32,000 distinct CDR3 sequences, less than 25% seen once. The source material was memory CD4+ T cells sorted from blood. The sample's subset: memory CD4+ T cells, CD4+CD45RO+CD25-. The receptors here all came from a female donor with breast cancer.

This clonotype was found a few times. Given a much more abundant clone one base away, this may be a read error. The rearrangement joins TRBV27 to TRBJ2-7; D is possibly TRBD1 (6 bases). The germline gives CDR1 MNHEY, CDR2 SMNVEV (reference sequence). V was clipped by 6 bases and J by 2 bases, with 11 bases between them. The CDR3 sequence is 13 residues long. The CDR3 loop reads CASSSGTTYEQYF. For the CDR3, the DNA is TGTGCCAGCAGCTCCGGGACAACCTACGAGCAGTACTTC.

The chain combines TRBV10-3 with TRBJ1-6; 9 bases map to TRBD1. The V gene's germline CDR1 is ENHRY and CDR2 SYGVKD. The length of the CDR3 is 14 residues. V lost 8 bases and J lost 7; bases outside the gene matches: 6. DNA of the CDR3: TGTGCCATCTGCCGGGACAGGGTGAATTCACCCCTCCACTTT. Its protein is CAICRDRVNSPLHF.

This clonotype occurred many times. This chain joins TRBV4-1 and TRBJ2-1, with a weak D call TRBD1 (6 bases). V lost 5 bases to trimming and J lost 6 bases, with 14 bases between them. The CDR3 is 14 amino acids. Germline V gene data show CDR1 as MGHRA and CDR2 as YSYEKL. The CDR3 bases are TGCGCCAGCAGCTATACACAGGGACGCAATGAGCAGTTCTTC. It encodes CASSYTQGRNEQFF.

This clonotype has at least ten counts. The chain joins TRBV7-9 to TRBJ2-1, with D unresolved. Trimming removed 5 bases from V and 0 bases from J, with 14 bases in between. CDR1 is SEHNR, CDR2 FQNEAQ, per germline (reference sequence). This CDR3 spans 16 amino acids. CDR3 protein: CASSPTQSSSYNEQFF. DNA for the CDR3: TGTGCCAGCAGCCCAACCCAGAGTAGCTCCTACAATGAGCAGTTCTTC.

This clonotype came up a few times. The chain couples TRBV6-2 or TRBV6-3 to TRBJ2-1; unclear D gene. Germline CDR1 MNHEY, CDR2 SVGEGT. The CDR3 extends over 11 amino acids. The V end was cut by 8 bases, the J end by 7 bases, with 9 bases between. The CDR3 is CASSTENEQFF. The CDR3, as DNA: TGTGCCAGCTCTACAGAAAATGAGCAGTTCTTC.

The chain's CDR3 is CASSYLAGGAQETQYF. As DNA, the CDR3 is TGTGCCAGCAGCTACCTAGCGGGAGGGGCTCAAGAGACCCAGTACTTC. The rearrangement links TRBV7-9 to TRBJ2-5; 12 bases match TRBD2. Germline V gene sequence: CDR1 SEHNR, CDR2 FQNEAQ (reference sequence). This CDR3 is built from 16 residues. V lost 4 bases and J lost 2; bases outside the gene matches: 5.

This clonotype came up many times. The genes are TRBV9 and TRBJ2-1; the match to TRBD2 covers 8 bases. Germline CDR1 and CDR2: SGDLS and YYNGEE. CDR3 length equals 12 residues. V was pared by 10 bases and J by 1 base, with 1 base of the junction left unmatched. The CDR3 sequence: CASGGSYNEQFF. The DNA of the CDR3 is TGTGCCTCGGGGGGGTCCTACAATGAGCAGTTCTTC.

In its sample, this clonotype was seen once. The chain has TRBV28 and TRBJ2-7; 11 nucleotides line up with TRBD1. The CDR3 spans 15 residues. V lost 7 bases and J lost 4; bases outside the gene matches: 9. The V gene's germline CDR1 is MDHEN and CDR2 SYDVKM. The CDR3 nucleotides are TGTGCCAGCACCCCCCTGGGGACAGGGGGTTACGAGCAGTACTTC. It specifies CASTPLGTGGYEQYF. Full variable domain (missing parts from reference TRBV28 and TRBJ2-7): DVKVTQSSRYLVKRTGEKVFLECVQDMDHENMFWYRQDPGLGLRLIYFSYDVKMKEKGDIPEGYSVSREKKERFSLILESASTNQTSMYLCASTPLGTGGYEQYFGPGTRLTVT.

The J gene is TRBJ2-3, the V gene TRBV6-2 or TRBV6-3; 10 bases match TRBD2. Trimming at V came to 6 bases and at J to 1 base, leaving 7 bases not matched to a gene. This CDR3 contains 16 residues. Germline-derived CDR1 and CDR2 are MNHEY and SVGEGT. CDR3 protein: CASSSGGAVGTDTQYF. CDR3 nucleotide sequence: TGTGCCAGCAGCAGCGGGGGGGCCGTCGGCACAGATACGCAGTATTTT.

The chain recombines TRBV27 with TRBJ2-3, with a tentative D call TRBD1 (5 bases). The CDR3 has 15 amino acids. The V end was cut by 1 base, the J end by 3 bases, with 11 bases between. Germline V lookup: CDR1 MNHEY, CDR2 SMNVEV (reference sequence). The CDR3: CASSLWQGSTDTQYF. CDR3 nucleotide sequence: TGTGCCAGCAGTTTATGGCAGGGTTCGACAGATACGCAGTATTTT.

This chain uses TRBV3-1 with TRBJ1-5; D possibly corresponds to TRBD1 (5 bases). Germline CDR1 LGHDT, CDR2 YNNKEL (reference sequence). The ends were cut back, 0 bases at V and 4 bases at J, with 7 bases in the middle. This CDR3 is 14 amino acids long. Here the CDR3 reads CASSQDTGNQPQHF. The CDR3 DNA sequence: TGTGCCAGCAGCCAAGATACAGGTAATCAGCCCCAGCATTTT.

The rearrangement uses TRBV7-9 and TRBJ2-2; 7 bases are a match to TRBD1. Germline lookup yields CDR1 SEHNR and CDR2 FQNEAQ (reference sequence). The CDR3 is made up of 20 amino acids. V lost 4 bases to trimming and J lost 4 bases; unmatched junction nucleotides: 21. Here the CDR3 DNA reads TGTGCCAGCAGCTCCCGTTCGGGCAGGGGGTGCGTTGAAGGCACCGGGGAGCTGTTTTTT. This encodes CASSSRSGRGCVEGTGELFF.

This clonotype was detected only a few times. This rearrangement joins TRBV4-1 to TRBJ2-1; 12 positions agree with TRBD2. The CDR3 consists of 15 residues. Trimming took 3 bases from V and 7 from J; bases not matched to a gene: 4. CDR1 and CDR2 from the germline V gene are MGHRA and YSYEKL. CDR3 sequence: CASSQTSGSGNEQFF. CDR3 sequence (DNA): TGCGCCAGCAGCCAGACTAGCGGGAGTGGGAATGAGCAGTTCTTC.

This clonotype has a handful of counts. V gene TRBV6-2 or TRBV6-3 combines with J gene TRBJ2-3; 13 bases match TRBD2. In germline, CDR1 is MNHEY, CDR2 SVGEGT. The CDR3 loop spans 16 amino acids. Losses at the gene ends were 6 bases for V and 9 bases for J; bases not matched to a gene: 12. The CDR3 sequence is CASRPGLAGYDATQYF. The CDR3 coding sequence is TGTGCCAGCAGGCCGGGACTAGCGGGATACGATGCGACGCAGTATTTT.

The V gene is TRBV12-3 or TRBV12-4, the J gene TRBJ2-1; 8 bases fit TRBD2. There are 13 residues in the CDR3. V shed 6 bases and J 7 bases; nucleotides not matched to a gene: 5. CDR3 in amino acids: CASSTGGGNEQFF. The DNA for the CDR3 is TGTGCCAGCAGCACGGGGGGGGGAAATGAGCAGTTCTTC.

This clonotype was seen a few times. CDR3 residues: CASSVRDRGPADTQYF. CDR3 coding DNA: TGTGCCAGCAGCGTTAGAGACAGGGGGCCCGCAGATACGCAGTATTTT. The chain joins TRBV9 to TRBJ2-3, with 10 bases fitting TRBD1. V shed 2 bases, J shed 4 bases, and the junction held 7 bases outside the gene matches. The germline V gene encodes CDR1 SGDLS and CDR2 YYNGEE. This CDR3 contains 16 residues.

The sample holds a few counts of this clonotype. This sequence joins TRBV5-1 and TRBJ1-5; 7 positions match TRBD1. CDR3 length equals 14 residues. Unmatched junction bases numbered 3, after V lost 4 bases and J lost 2 bases. Germline-derived CDR1 and CDR2 are SGHRS and YFSETQ. CDR3 sequence: CASSQGQGNQPQHF. Written as DNA, the CDR3 is TGCGCCAGCAGCCAAGGACAGGGCAATCAGCCCCAGCATTTT.